This TCR beta chain is drawn from a study of CD8 T cells in Susac syndrome. The study, taken as a whole, reports: Clonal CD8+ expansion in Susac was highest in TEMRA cells and active patients. Total CD8+ and CD8+ TEMRA repertoires contained 15 to 20 and five Susac-specific public clones, respectively. It was acknowledged by the study that relatively few individuals were included in its TCR sequencing and HLA analysis.

This CDR3 comprises 15 residues. The ends were cut back, 0 bases at V and 3 bases at J, with 14 bases in the middle. The germline V gene encodes CDR1 DFQATT and CDR2 SNEGSKA (reference sequence). A quantity of about 0.5 to 1 ug RNA underwent reverse transcription using random hexamers. The TCR beta CDR3 was amplified by immunoSEQ multiplex PCR across 54 Vbeta, 13 Jbeta. TCRdb recomputed calls from the immunoSEQ multiplex PCR reads with MiXCR, one row per CDR3 protein. The sample lists 70,000 to 100,000 distinct CDR3 sequences; 95% to 97% were seen once. As for this clonotype: Its antigen is not identified.

This TCR derives from a human donor with Susac syndrome. The sample comprised CD8+ T cells from PBMCs. J is TRBJ1-1 and V is TRBV20-1; D is uncertain. The CDR3 nucleotides are TGCAGTGCTAGAGATCGAATGAGGGTGCACACTGAAGCTTTCTTT. The encoded protein is CSARDRMRVHTEAFF.